This TCR beta chain was observed in a study of T cell changes during pregnancy in multiple sclerosis. The table came from immunoSEQ multiplex PCR; TCRdb's copy has only in-frame clones and leaves some out. In the table there are tens of thousands of clones, 80% to 95% of which are singletons. V lost 3 bases to trimming and J lost 7 bases, with 10 bases between them. Germline assignment: CDR1 LNHDA and CDR2 SQIVND (reference sequence). The CDR3 has 14 residues. This chain connects TRBV19 to TRBJ1-6; no clear D. The source of this sequence is a female donor with multiple sclerosis, enrolled in a pregnancy study. Material: peripheral blood, obtained before pregnancy. The CDR3 DNA follows: TGTGCCAGTAGTATTCGCAGTTGGAATTCACCCCTCCACTTT. Amino acid sequence: CASSIRSWNSPLHF.